The 27 T cell receptor beta chains in this list originate from one sample, sequenced in a study of T-cell reconstitution after alpha-beta-depleted transplantation in children. Preparation of the TCRbeta library involved a method that used unique molecular identifiers. TCRdb ran MiXCR on the PCR reads and lists one entry per CDR3 protein. The profile shows 250,000 to 400,000 distinct CDR3 sequences, approximately 23% of them singletons. Specimen: PBMCs, mostly from graft donor cells, collected 180 days after TCRalphabeta/CD19-depleted stem cell transplant. All receptors come from a male patient younger than 18 who had a stem cell transplant for acute lymphoblastic leukemia, so the T cells may come from the graft donor.

This clonotype has more than one count but fewer than ten. This CDR3 is CASSVNRGEQYF. DNA for the CDR3: TGTGCCAGCAGCGTTAACAGGGGCGAGCAGTACTTC. The chain links TRBV7-8 to TRBJ2-7, with 7 bases fitting TRBD1. Losses at the gene ends were 5 bases for V and 6 bases for J; bases not matched to a gene: 4. Germline CDR1 reads SGHVS; CDR2 reads FQNEAQ. The length of the CDR3 is 12 residues.

A few counts support this clonotype. The CDR3 spells CASSSQSAPNTGELFF. The DNA of the CDR3 is TGCGCCAGCAGCTCGCAAAGCGCCCCGAACACCGGGGAGCTGTTTTTT. The rearrangement joins TRBV5-1 to TRBJ2-2; no firm D call. Trimming left V 3 bases short and J 0 bases short, with 12 bases between. Germline assignment: CDR1 SGHRS and CDR2 YFSETQ. CDR3 length: 16 residues. Supplemented by reference TRBV5-1 and TRBJ2-2, the full variable domain reads KAGVTQTPRYLIKTRGQQVTLSCSPISGHRSVSWYQQTPGQGLQFLFEYFSETQRNKGNFPGRFSGRQFSNSRSEMNVSTLELGDSALYLCASSSQSAPNTGELFFGEGSRLTVL.

The chain has TRBV29-1 and TRBJ2-3; TRBD2 matches at 9 bases. The trim removed 2 bases at V and 2 bases at J, leaving 5 bases unmatched. The V gene's germline CDR1 is SQVTM and CDR2 ANQGSEA. The CDR3 runs to 15 residues. The CDR3 loop is CSVERAGGPTDTQYF. CDR3 bases: TGCAGCGTTGAAAGAGCGGGAGGCCCCACAGATACGCAGTATTTT.

The gene calls are TRBV7-8 and TRBJ1-5, with a possible D match to TRBD1 (6 bases). Between the trimmed V and J ends, which lost 2 bases and 5 bases, there was a span of 16 bases. The CDR3 consists of 16 residues. The germline V gene encodes CDR1 SGHVS and CDR2 FQNEAQ. The CDR3 region is CASSLLGGLTDQPQHF. The CDR3 DNA reads TGTGCCAGCAGCTTATTAGGGGGGCTCACCGATCAGCCCCAGCATTTT.

Many counts were recorded for this clonotype. The genes are TRBV29-1 and TRBJ1-2; TRBD1 aligns across 9 bases. CDR3 length equals 13 residues. The germline CDR1 and CDR2 sequences are SQVTM and ANQGSEA. V shed 7 bases and J 4 bases; nucleotides not matched to a gene: 7. The CDR3 protein is CSGGQGGLYGYTF. The CDR3 bases are TGCAGCGGGGGACAGGGCGGCCTCTATGGCTACACCTTC.

In its sample, this clonotype was seen a few times. The chain joins TRBV19 to TRBJ2-7; 8 bases fit TRBD2. This CDR3 comprises 16 residues. Germline V gives CDR1 LNHDA, CDR2 SQIVND (reference sequence). With 3 bases clipped from V and 0 bases from J, the junction kept 7 bases outside the gene matches. The DNA for the CDR3 is TGTGCCAGTAGTATTACTAGCGGATCAAGCTCCTACGAGCAGTACTTC. Residues: CASSITSGSSSYEQYF.

This clonotype came up a few times. The genes are TRBV5-6 and TRBJ2-1; 10 bases map to TRBD2. The CDR3 length is 16 residues. V was clipped by 0 bases and J by 5 bases; unmatched bases: 5. Germline CDR1 reads SGHDT; CDR2 reads YYEEEE. CDR3 amino acids: CASSLGSSGSHNEQFF. Written as DNA, the CDR3 is TGTGCCAGCAGCTTGGGCTCTAGCGGGAGCCACAATGAGCAGTTCTTC.

This clonotype has just a few counts. J is TRBJ1-5 and V is TRBV29-1; 8 bases line up with TRBD1. The junction had 11 bases not matched to a gene; V was cut back by 4 bases and J by 15 bases. Germline V gives CDR1 SQVTM, CDR2 ANQGSEA. The CDR3 covers 12 residues. In DNA form, the CDR3 reads TGCAGCGTTGTAGAGGCTTCGGGGACAGGGCATTTT. Translation: CSVVEASGTGHF.

V is TRBV7-6 and J is TRBJ2-7, with unresolved D. The CDR3 has 15 amino acids. Germline-derived CDR1 and CDR2 are SGHVS and FNYEAQ. V was shortened by 1 base and J by 2 bases, with 12 bases between the two germline ends. The CDR3 is CASSLDGHLAYEQYF. CDR3 nucleotides: TGTGCCAGCAGCTTAGATGGGCATTTAGCCTACGAGCAGTACTTC.

This clonotype has more than one count but fewer than ten. The rearrangement uses TRBV7-3 and TRBJ2-5, with unresolved D. The ends were cut back, 1 base at V and 4 bases at J, with 7 bases in the middle. Germline CDR1 and CDR2: SGHTA and FQGTGA. The CDR3 runs 13 residues. The DNA for the CDR3 is TGTGCCAGCAGCTTAATAGTAGCAGAGACCCAGTACTTC. It translates to CASSLIVAETQYF.

This clonotype was seen only a few times. This rearrangement joins TRBV9 to TRBJ2-1; 8 positions agree with TRBD2. CDR3 length: 14 amino acids. Trimming took 6 bases from V and 7 from J; bases not matched to a gene: 9. Germline V gene sequence: CDR1 SGDLS, CDR2 YYNGEE. CDR3 nucleotide sequence: TGTGCCAGCACACCGGCAGTAGCGGGAAATGAGCAGTTCTTC. It yields the protein CASTPAVAGNEQFF.

This chain links TRBV5-1 with TRBJ2-7; 8 bases are a match to TRBD2. The germline CDR1 and CDR2 sequences are SGHRS and YFSETQ. Unmatched junction bases numbered 10, after V lost 3 bases and J lost 5 bases. The CDR3 extends over 15 amino acids. CDR3 DNA: TGCGCCAGCAGCTACCAAGGACTAGCTGCCCACGAGCAGTACTTC. The encoded protein is CASSYQGLAAHEQYF.

The chain has TRBV4-1 and TRBJ2-7, with TRBD1 matching 8 bases. This CDR3 contains 15 residues. Germline CDR1 MGHRA, CDR2 YSYEKL. V dropped 2 bases and J dropped 7; count of bases not matched to a gene: 10. CDR3 coding DNA: TGCGCCAGCAGCCAACCAGGACAGGGCCCCTTGGAGCAGTACTTC. The encoded protein is CASSQPGQGPLEQYF.

The chain is built from TRBV3-1 and TRBJ1-4; 7 bases fit TRBD1. There are 15 residues in the CDR3. Germline loops: CDR1 LGHDT, CDR2 YNNKEL (reference sequence). With 3 bases clipped from V and 8 bases from J, the junction kept 9 bases outside the gene matches. The CDR3 region is CASSQLGGQAEKLFF. The CDR3 DNA is TGTGCCAGCAGCCAGCTGGGCGGACAGGCCGAAAAACTGTTTTTT.

The chain combines TRBV12-3 or TRBV12-4 with TRBJ2-5, with D tentatively TRBD2 (5 bases). V lost 6 bases to trimming and J lost 2 bases, with 13 bases between them. CDR3 size: 14 residues. As DNA, the CDR3 is TGTGCCAGCAGCCTTAGCGTTCGGCAAGAGACCCAGTACTTC. It yields the protein CASSLSVRQETQYF.

CDR3 region: CATSDPGLGETDTQYF. CDR3 in DNA: TGTGCCACCAGTGACCCCGGACTAGGAGAGACAGATACGCAGTATTTT. The chain combines TRBV24-1 with TRBJ2-3, with TRBD2 matching over 7 bases. From germline, CDR1 is KGHDR and CDR2 SFDVKD. The V and J ends lost 4 bases and 3 bases, in that order; junction bases with no gene match: 9. This CDR3 contains 16 residues.

The genes are TRBV12-3 or TRBV12-4 and TRBJ1-2; D unclear. V lost 3 bases and J 8 bases, leaving 10 bases between the germline ends. This CDR3 region has 12 residues. CDR3 loop: CASSLDLRGYTF. As DNA, the CDR3 is TGTGCCAGCAGTTTGGATCTACGGGGCTACACCTTC.

This sequence joins TRBV3-1 and TRBJ2-3, with 7 bases that match TRBD2. Germline V gives CDR1 LGHDT, CDR2 YNNKEL (reference sequence). The CDR3 has 19 residues. Unmatched junction bases numbered 24, after V lost 6 bases and J lost 6 bases. For the CDR3, the DNA is TGTGCCAGCAGTGCCTACGCCCGAGGGACTAAGCGGAAGGGTGATACGCAGTATTTT. This sequence encodes CASSAYARGTKRKGDTQYF.

The V gene is TRBV20-1, the J gene TRBJ2-7; 10 nucleotides match TRBD2. J was trimmed by 5 bases and V by 1 base; bases with no gene match: 8. Germline assignment: CDR1 DFQATT and CDR2 SNEGSKA (reference sequence). The CDR3 has 15 residues. CDR3 nucleotides: TGCAGTGCTAGAGCCGCCAGCGGGAGGGTCGACGAGCAGTACTTC. It is translated as CSARAASGRVDEQYF.

This chain joins TRBV12-3 or TRBV12-4 and TRBJ2-4; TRBD1 matches at 7 bases. V was pared by 5 bases and J by 3 bases, with 7 bases of the junction left unmatched. This CDR3 spans 15 amino acids. The CDR3 region has the DNA TGTGCCAGCAGTAACAGGGGCTTGGGCAAAAACATTCAGTACTTC. Protein: CASSNRGLGKNIQYF.

The chain joins TRBV5-1 to TRBJ2-1, with 8 bases that match TRBD2. With V trimmed by 3 bases and J by 2 bases, 10 bases remained unmatched. CDR1 is SGHRS, CDR2 YFSETQ, per germline. CDR3 size: 17 residues. The CDR3, as DNA: TGCGCCAGCAGCTCCGCCTTCGGCGGGAGGACCTACAATGAGCAGTTCTTC. This translates into CASSSAFGGRTYNEQFF.

The V and J genes are TRBV19 and TRBJ2-7; D remains ambiguous. Germline CDR1 is LNHDA and CDR2 is SQIVND (reference sequence). The CDR3 runs to 13 residues. Trimming shortened V by 3 bases and J by 5 bases, and 11 bases separated the two germline ends. CDR3 nucleotides: TGTGCCAGTAGTATCCTCGTGGGAAACGAGCAGTACTTC. Protein product: CASSILVGNEQYF.

V is TRBV5-4 and J is TRBJ2-1; TRBD2 agrees at 11 bases. The trim removed 0 bases at V and 14 bases at J, leaving 7 bases unmatched. Germline-derived CDR1 and CDR2 are SGHNT and YYREEE (reference sequence). The CDR3 extends over 14 amino acids. CDR3 sequence reads: CASSLGLAGWVKFF. Here the CDR3 DNA reads TGTGCCAGCAGCTTGGGACTAGCGGGATGGGTAAAGTTCTTC.

This clonotype was observed once. V usage is TRBV7-8 and J usage is TRBJ2-2; 9 bases align to TRBD2. Germline CDR1 reads SGHVS; CDR2 reads FQNEAQ. The CDR3 covers 18 residues. J lost 9 bases, V lost 4 bases, and 18 bases had no gene match. This chain's CDR3 is CASSSGGGGRARPRELFF. The CDR3 nucleotides read TGTGCCAGCAGCTCCGGTGGGGGCGGGAGGGCCAGACCTCGGGAGCTGTTTTTT. Full variable domain (outside the CDR3, taken from reference TRBV7-8 and TRBJ2-2): GAGVSQSPRYKVAKRGQDVALRCDPISGHVSLFWYQQALGQGPEFLTYFQNEAQLDKSGLPSDRFFAERPEGSVSTLKIQRTQQEDSAVYLCASSSGGGGRARPRELFFGEGSRLTVL.

The chain employs TRBV4-2 and TRBJ2-1, with 9 bases matching TRBD2. Losses at the gene ends were 3 bases for V and 4 bases for J; bases not matched to a gene: 4. CDR1 and CDR2 from the germline V gene are LGHNA and YNFKEQ. The CDR3 consists of 15 residues. The CDR3 protein is CASSHGLATYNEQFF. The CDR3 DNA sequence: TGTGCCAGCAGCCACGGACTAGCGACATACAATGAGCAGTTCTTC.

The rearrangement joins TRBV27 to TRBJ2-2, with 14 nucleotides matching TRBD2. V lost 0 bases and J lost 1; bases outside the gene matches: 10. Germline loops: CDR1 MNHEY, CDR2 SMNVEV (reference sequence). CDR3 length: 21 amino acids. The CDR3 reads CASSLSVTSGGVAGNTGELFF. CDR3 in DNA: TGTGCCAGCAGTTTATCCGTGACTAGCGGGGGGGTAGCGGGGAACACCGGGGAGCTGTTTTTT.

The rearrangement uses TRBV11-2 and TRBJ2-3; 7 bases match TRBD2. From germline, CDR1 is SGHAT and CDR2 FQNNGV. V lost 2 bases, J lost 1 base, and 3 bases stayed unmatched. CDR3 length equals 15 residues. The CDR3 nucleotides are TGTGCCAGCAGCTTACTAGCGGACGGCACAGATACGCAGTATTTT. Protein product: CASSLLADGTDTQYF.